Listed below are T cell receptor beta chains from one sample, sequenced in a study of blood T cell repertoires in COVID-19. TCRdb's copy holds only in-frame clones and misses some; the assay was immunoSEQ multiplex PCR. The sample has 130,000 to 150,000 clones; around nine tenths are singletons. Input material: peripheral blood. Receptors were obtained from a woman aged 45 to 65 with active or convalescent COVID-19. Both conserved end residues are part of each CDR3. D genes are given only for firm matches. Part of the rows lack a size; the others show once, few, many or a class for expanded clones.

d_call	v_call	j_call	clone_size	cdr3_aa	cdr3_nt
-	TRBV5-4	TRBJ2-2	once	CASSYPGLNTGELFF	TGTGCCAGCAGCTACCCCGGACTGAACACCGGGGAGCTGTTTTTT
TRBD2	TRBV9	TRBJ2-7	-	CASSPGTIYEQYF	TGTGCCAGCAGCCCCGGGACTATATACGAGCAGTACTTC
TRBD2	TRBV27	TRBJ2-2	-	CASSSRLAGGSGELFF	TGTGCCAGCAGCTCGAGACTAGCGGGAGGATCCGGGGAGCTGTTTTTT
TRBD1	TRBV30	TRBJ1-2	-	CAWSEDRDYGYTF	TGTGCCTGGAGTGAGGACAGGGACTATGGCTACACCTTC
-	TRBV7-9	TRBJ1-2	-	CASSLADSSYGYTF	TGTGCCAGCAGCTTAGCGGACTCCTCCTATGGCTACACCTTC
TRBD1	TRBV4-1	TRBJ2-7	-	CASSQIGTVTYEQYF	TGCGCCAGCAGCCAAATTGGGACAGTGACCTACGAGCAGTACTTC
-	TRBV7-9	TRBJ1-1	-	CASSLQGDIEAFF	TGTGCCAGCAGCCTCCAAGGGGACATTGAAGCTTTCTTT
TRBD1	TRBV9	TRBJ2-7	-	CASSNHRGLNEQYF	TGTGCCAGCAGCAACCACAGGGGGCTCAACGAGCAGTACTTC
TRBD1	TRBV4-3	TRBJ1-1	-	CASSQDETDRANTEAFF	TGCGCCAGCAGCCAAGACGAAACCGACAGGGCGAACACTGAAGCTTTCTTT
-	TRBV9	TRBJ1-5	-	CASSFGQSNQPQHF	TGTGCCAGCAGCTTTGGACAGAGCAATCAGCCCCAGCATTTT
TRBD1	TRBV6-6	TRBJ2-5	-	CASSYLQGVWETQYF	TGTGCCAGCAGTTACTTGCAGGGGGTTTGGGAGACCCAGTACTTC
-	TRBV4-2	TRBJ1-2	-	CASSQDLSVYGYTF	TGTGCCAGCAGCCAAGATCTGTCAGTCTATGGCTACACCTTC
TRBD1	TRBV5-5	TRBJ1-2	-	CASNPGTDYGYTF	TGTGCCAGCAACCCCGGGACAGACTATGGCTACACCTTC
TRBD2	TRBV3-1/TRBV3-2	TRBJ2-5	-	CASSQEQGVWSGRYQETQYF	TGTGCCAGCAGCCAAGAACAAGGGGTATGGAGCGGGAGGTACCAAGAGACCCAGTACTTC
-	TRBV10-3	TRBJ2-7	-	CATTNRDLGEQYF	TGTGCCACGACGAACAGGGATCTCGGAGAGCAGTACTTC
-	TRBV15	TRBJ1-3	-	CATSRDSSSGNTIYF	TGTGCCACCAGCAGAGATAGTAGCTCTGGAAACACCATATATTTT
TRBD1	TRBV6-5	TRBJ2-7	-	CASRGTVLGEQYF	TGTGCCAGCAGGGGGACAGTTCTGGGGGAGCAGTACTTC
-	TRBV6-2/TRBV6-3	TRBJ1-3	-	CASSYGRQGYVGNTIYF	TGTGCCAGCAGTTACGGACGCCAGGGTTATGTTGGAAACACCATATATTTT
-	TRBV18	TRBJ2-2	-	CASSPPMRTNTGELFF	TGTGCCAGCTCACCACCGATGCGGACTAACACCGGGGAGCTGTTTTTT
-	TRBV29-1	TRBJ1-1	once	CSGAVTGTEAFF	TGCAGCGGTGCCGTTACGGGCACTGAAGCTTTCTTT
-	TRBV7-6	TRBJ2-2	-	CASSLAPTDRNTGELFF	TGTGCCAGCAGCTTAGCTCCTACCGACAGAAACACCGGGGAGCTGTTTTTT
-	TRBV9	TRBJ1-1	-	CASSVDYSYTEAFF	TGTGCCAGCAGCGTAGATTATAGCTACACTGAAGCTTTCTTT
-	TRBV28	TRBJ2-2	-	CASRVGVGELFF	TGTGCCAGCAGAGTAGGGGTCGGGGAGCTGTTTTTT
-	TRBV11-2	TRBJ1-6	-	CASSLERGGPSPLHF	TGTGCCAGCAGCCTAGAGAGAGGGGGTCCTTCACCCCTCCACTTT
-	TRBV29-1	TRBJ2-2	-	CSVGRGWGELFF	TGCAGCGTTGGGAGGGGATGGGGGGAGCTGTTTTTT
-	TRBV20-1	TRBJ1-5	-	CSAPRGGHKHF	TGCAGTGCCCCGCGGGGCGGACATAAGCATTTT
-	TRBV5-1	TRBJ1-6	-	CASTPAGGMKSPLHF	TGCGCCAGCACCCCCGCGGGGGGAATGAAGTCACCCCTCCACTTT
-	TRBV5-1	TRBJ1-6	-	CASSTQGHQANSPLHF	TGCGCCAGCAGCACCCAGGGACACCAGGCTAATTCACCCCTCCACTTT
TRBD2	TRBV28	TRBJ2-1	-	CATVTSGRYNEQFF	TGTGCCACCGTGACTAGCGGGAGGTACAATGAGCAGTTCTTC
TRBD1	TRBV10-3	TRBJ1-6	-	CAISADPTGGRSPLHF	TGTGCCATCAGCGCCGACCCAACAGGGGGCAGATCACCCCTCCACTTT
-	TRBV27	TRBJ1-2	-	CASSPKDSNYGYTF	TGTGCCAGCAGTCCTAAGGACAGTAACTATGGCTACACCTTC
TRBD1	TRBV11-2	TRBJ2-2	-	CASSRQGWRTGELFF	TGTGCCAGCAGTCGACAGGGGTGGAGGACCGGGGAGCTGTTTTTT
TRBD1	TRBV19	TRBJ1-1	-	CASSWTGGAGWTEAFF	TGTGCCAGTAGCTGGACAGGGGGCGCGGGATGGACTGAAGCTTTCTTT
-	TRBV7-3	TRBJ2-1	-	CASSLGASSNEQFF	TGTGCCAGCAGCTTAGGGGCTAGTAGCAATGAGCAGTTCTTC
-	TRBV29-1	TRBJ1-1	-	CSVPLRGPNDEAFF	TGCAGCGTTCCCCTCCGAGGGCCGAATGATGAAGCTTTCTTT
-	TRBV6-5	TRBJ2-1	-	CASTRYNEQFF	TGTGCCAGCACCCGCTACAATGAGCAGTTCTTC
TRBD1	TRBV7-2	TRBJ1-2	-	CASSLGQGVYYGYTF	TGTGCCAGCAGCTTAGGACAGGGGGTGTACTATGGCTACACCTTC
TRBD1	TRBV4-1	TRBJ2-5	once	CASSQRGTGTKETQYF	TGCGCCAGCAGCCAAAGGGGGACAGGGACAAAAGAGACCCAGTACTTC
TRBD1	TRBV18	TRBJ1-1	-	CASSPAPYRGRRGPNTEAFF	TGTGCCAGCTCACCCGCACCATACAGGGGGCGTAGGGGACCGAACACTGAAGCTTTCTTT
TRBD2	TRBV3-1/TRBV3-2	TRBJ2-1	-	CASSPLAGVNEQFF	TGTGCCAGCAGCCCCCTAGCGGGGGTCAATGAGCAGTTCTTC
TRBD1	TRBV7-6	TRBJ1-1	-	CASIPTGTNTEAFF	TGTGCCAGCATCCCGACAGGGACGAACACTGAAGCTTTCTTT
TRBD1	TRBV27	TRBJ1-2	-	CASSPGTDGYTF	TGTGCCAGCAGTCCCGGGACAGATGGGTACACCTTC
-	TRBV11-2	TRBJ1-1	few	CASSPTRWDTEAFF	TGTGCCAGCAGCCCAACGCGGTGGGACACTGAAGCTTTCTTT
-	TRBV18	TRBJ2-5	once	CASSPPGEGTQYF	TGTGCCAGCTCACCCCCAGGCGAGGGGACCCAGTACTTC
-	TRBV12-5	TRBJ2-3	once	CASALGLFTDTQYF	TGTGCTAGTGCCCTAGGACTCTTCACAGATACGCAGTATTTT
-	TRBV4-3	TRBJ2-3	-	CASSQASTDTQYF	TGCGCCAGCAGCCAAGCTAGCACAGATACGCAGTATTTT
TRBD2	TRBV7-3	TRBJ2-3	-	CASSSSSGSTDTQYF	TGTGCCAGCAGCTCCTCTAGCGGTAGCACAGATACGCAGTATTTT
-	TRBV11-2	TRBJ1-6	few	CASSQGGSPLHF	TGTGCCAGCAGCCAAGGGGGTTCACCCCTCCACTTT
TRBD1	TRBV2	TRBJ1-1	-	CASSEVDRGSGTEAFF	TGTGCCAGCAGTGAAGTTGACAGGGGCTCGGGGACTGAAGCTTTCTTT
-	TRBV7-2	TRBJ1-1	once	CASSLDRVPTEAFF	TGTGCCAGCAGCTTAGATCGGGTCCCCACTGAAGCTTTCTTT
-	TRBV4-1	TRBJ1-4	once	CASSQLGQSGKLFF	TGCGCCAGCAGCCAATTAGGACAGTCGGGAAAACTGTTTTTT
TRBD2	TRBV28	TRBJ2-2	-	CASSLAGVAGELFF	TGTGCCAGCAGTTTAGCGGGAGTTGCCGGGGAGCTGTTTTTT
TRBD1	TRBV5-8	TRBJ2-4	once	CASSLVAGGDKNIQYF	TGTGCCAGCAGCTTGGTTGCAGGGGGCGACAAAAACATTCAGTACTTC
-	TRBV27	TRBJ2-7	-	CASSSSYEQYF	TGTGCCAGCTCTAGCTCCTACGAGCAGTACTTC
TRBD1	TRBV20-1	TRBJ1-1	-	CSASPSFRDRGERGSEAFF	TGCAGTGCTAGTCCATCCTTCCGGGACAGGGGGGAAAGAGGAAGTGAAGCTTTCTTT
-	TRBV4-1	TRBJ1-2	-	CASSRFFPGLNYGYTF	TGCGCCAGCAGCCGATTTTTCCCAGGGCTTAACTATGGCTACACCTTC
-	TRBV5-1	TRBJ2-1	-	CASSSGVDYNEQFF	TGCGCCAGCAGCTCGGGAGTGGACTACAATGAGCAGTTCTTC
-	TRBV19	TRBJ1-1	-	CASRGLGGRYTEAFF	TGTGCCAGTAGAGGACTGGGAGGGAGGTACACTGAAGCTTTCTTT
TRBD1	TRBV11-1	TRBJ1-1	-	CASSGGQGANTEAFF	TGTGCCAGCAGCGGAGGACAGGGGGCGAACACTGAAGCTTTCTTT
-	TRBV4-3	TRBJ1-2	-	CASSQDNRPRYGYTF	TGCGCCAGCAGCCAAGATAACAGGCCGAGGTATGGCTACACCTTC